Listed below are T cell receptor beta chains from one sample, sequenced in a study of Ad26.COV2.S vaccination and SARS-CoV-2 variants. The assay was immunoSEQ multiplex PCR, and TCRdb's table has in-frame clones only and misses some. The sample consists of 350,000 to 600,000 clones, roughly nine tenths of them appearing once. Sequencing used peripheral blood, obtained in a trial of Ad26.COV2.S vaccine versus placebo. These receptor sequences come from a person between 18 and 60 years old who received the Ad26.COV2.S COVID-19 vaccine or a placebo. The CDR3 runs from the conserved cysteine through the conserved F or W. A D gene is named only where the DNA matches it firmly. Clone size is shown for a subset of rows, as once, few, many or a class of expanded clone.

CDR3: CASSFSGTLDYEQYF
DNA: TGTGCCAGCAGCTTTAGCGGGACCTTGGACTACGAGCAGTACTTC
D: TRBD2
size: few
J: TRBJ2-7
V: TRBV28

CDR3: CASSPLPSGANVLTF
DNA: TGTGCCAGTAGTCCGTTACCCTCTGGGGCCAACGTCCTGACTTTC
D: .
size: .
J: TRBJ2-6
V: TRBV6-5

CDR3: CASSRRQGVTDTQYF
DNA: TGTGCCAGCAGCCGAAGACAGGGTGTCACAGATACGCAGTATTTT
D: TRBD1
size: .
J: TRBJ2-3
V: TRBV3-1/TRBV3-2

CDR3: CASSSRGHNEQFF
DNA: TGTGCCAGCAGCTCCAGGGGGCACAATGAGCAGTTCTTC
D: TRBD1
size: .
J: TRBJ2-1
V: TRBV7-2

CDR3: CASSAGQGQETQYF
DNA: TGCGCCAGCAGCGCGGGACAGGGGCAAGAGACCCAGTACTTC
D: TRBD1
size: .
J: TRBJ2-5
V: TRBV5-1

CDR3: CSARGSFVYEQYF
DNA: TGCAGCGCCAGGGGTTCGTTTGTATACGAGCAGTACTTC
D: .
size: .
J: TRBJ2-7
V: TRBV29-1

CDR3: CASSFLGLAGGGRHEQFF
DNA: TGTGCCAGCAGTTTTTTGGGACTAGCGGGAGGTGGCAGGCATGAGCAGTTCTTC
D: TRBD2
size: .
J: TRBJ2-1
V: TRBV28

CDR3: CASYRGTEAFF
DNA: TGTGCCAGTTACCGCGGAACTGAAGCTTTCTTT
D: .
size: .
J: TRBJ1-1
V: TRBV27

CDR3: CASTQFGGASETQYF
DNA: TGTGCCAGTACACAATTTGGGGGTGCGAGCGAGACCCAGTACTTC
D: .
size: .
J: TRBJ2-5
V: TRBV19

CDR3: CASSRTSSYNEQFF
DNA: TGTGCCAGCAGCCGGACGAGCTCCTACAATGAGCAGTTCTTC
D: .
size: .
J: TRBJ2-1
V: TRBV2

CDR3: CASSILAGFRHEQFF
DNA: TGTGCCAGCAGTATCCTAGCGGGATTTAGGCATGAGCAGTTCTTC
D: TRBD2
size: .
J: TRBJ2-1
V: TRBV6-5

CDR3: CASSARDRIISYTF
DNA: TGTGCCAGCAGTGCCAGGGACAGGATTATTAGCTACACCTTC
D: TRBD1
size: few
J: TRBJ1-2
V: TRBV28

CDR3: CASSPGLAGANEQFF
DNA: TGTGCCAGCTCACCGGGACTAGCGGGTGCCAATGAGCAGTTCTTC
D: TRBD2
size: .
J: TRBJ2-1
V: TRBV18

CDR3: CASSQDGQGNTEAFF
DNA: TGTGCCAGCAGCCAAGATGGGCAGGGGAACACTGAAGCTTTCTTT
D: .
size: few
J: TRBJ1-1
V: TRBV4-2

CDR3: CASRYTKGETQYF
DNA: TGTGCCAGCAGGTACACTAAGGGAGAGACCCAGTACTTC
D: .
size: .
J: TRBJ2-5
V: TRBV28

CDR3: CASSKRPGGLGTDTQYF
DNA: TGTGCCAGTAGTAAGAGACCGGGGGGCTTGGGCACAGATACGCAGTATTTT
D: .
size: .
J: TRBJ2-3
V: TRBV19

CDR3: CASSSGGADRLVEQFF
DNA: TGTGCCAGCAGCTCCGGAGGGGCCGATCGCTTGGTGGAGCAGTTCTTC
D: .
size: .
J: TRBJ2-1
V: TRBV5-6

CDR3: CASSQWFQGGTGELFF
DNA: TGTGCCAGCAGCCAATGGTTTCAGGGGGGGACCGGGGAGCTGTTTTTT
D: .
size: .
J: TRBJ2-2
V: TRBV3-1/TRBV3-2

CDR3: CASSPVPSGVYEQYF
DNA: TGTGCCAGCAGCCCCGTGCCTAGCGGGGTTTACGAGCAGTACTTC
D: TRBD2
size: .
J: TRBJ2-7
V: TRBV5-4

CDR3: CASSLGVGARDEAFF
DNA: TGTGCCAGCAGCTTAGGTGTGGGGGCACGAGATGAAGCTTTCTTT
D: .
size: .
J: TRBJ1-1
V: TRBV11-3

CDR3: CASRRGRRDTQYF
DNA: TGTGCCAGCAGGCGGGGCCGACGTGATACGCAGTATTTT
D: .
size: .
J: TRBJ2-3
V: TRBV2

CDR3: CASSLAGTGVEKLFF
DNA: TGCGCCAGCAGCTTGGCCGGGACAGGGGTTGAAAAACTGTTTTTT
D: TRBD1
size: .
J: TRBJ1-4
V: TRBV5-1

CDR3: CASSYDQSPTVGERNQPQHF
DNA: TGTGCCAGCAGTTACGACCAGTCGCCCACGGTTGGGGAGAGGAATCAGCCCCAGCATTTT
D: .
size: .
J: TRBJ1-5
V: TRBV6-2/TRBV6-3

CDR3: CATLPGQGTYEQYF
DNA: TGTGCCACCCTACCGGGACAGGGGACCTACGAGCAGTACTTC
D: TRBD1
size: .
J: TRBJ2-7
V: TRBV6-5

CDR3: CSVTEGLSGNTIYF
DNA: TGCAGCGTCACGGAGGGACTCTCTGGAAACACCATATATTTT
D: .
size: .
J: TRBJ1-3
V: TRBV29-1

CDR3: CATSRAKYEQYF
DNA: TGTGCCACCAGCAGAGCCAAATACGAGCAGTACTTC
D: .
size: .
J: TRBJ2-7
V: TRBV15

CDR3: CASSQEGGRASNQPQHF
DNA: TGTGCCAGCAGCCAAGAAGGAGGCAGGGCCAGTAATCAGCCCCAGCATTTT
D: .
size: .
J: TRBJ1-5
V: TRBV3-1/TRBV3-2